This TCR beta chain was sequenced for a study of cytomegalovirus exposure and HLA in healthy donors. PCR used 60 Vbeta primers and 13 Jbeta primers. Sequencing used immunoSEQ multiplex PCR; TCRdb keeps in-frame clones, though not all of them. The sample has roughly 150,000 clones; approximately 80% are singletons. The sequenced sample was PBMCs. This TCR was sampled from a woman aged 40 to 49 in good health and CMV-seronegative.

The CDR3 loop is CASSPARYGSSYEQYF. The CDR3 coding sequence is TGTGCCAGCAGCCCAGCGAGGTATGGGAGCTCCTACGAGCAGTACTTC. This rearrangement joins TRBV7-6 to TRBJ2-7, with TRBD2 as a possible D gene (5 bases). This CDR3 has 16 residues. The germline V gene encodes CDR1 SGHVS and CDR2 FNYEAQ. V lost 5 bases and J lost 0, with 17 bases in between.